The rows below give T cell receptor beta chains drawn from one sample of a study of T cell responses to AZD1222 COVID-19 vaccine. Produced via immunoSEQ multiplex PCR; TCRdb's table is partial and in-frame only. The table has roughly 66,000 clones, roughly 80% seen once. Sequenced material: peripheral blood, taken on day 0 of AZD1222 vaccination. The receptors originated from an adult in good health. Both conserved end residues are part of each CDR3.

v_call: TRBV29-1
j_call: TRBJ2-1
cdr3_aa: CSVASGGSSYNEQFF

v_call: TRBV5-1
j_call: TRBJ2-1
cdr3_aa: CASSVLAVGNYNEQFF

v_call: TRBV10-2
j_call: TRBJ2-7
cdr3_aa: CASSGMGSEQYF

v_call: TRBV6-4
j_call: TRBJ2-3
cdr3_aa: CASSVSYSTDTQYF

v_call: TRBV4-1
j_call: TRBJ2-2
cdr3_aa: CASSQEETGIDTGELFF

v_call: TRBV6-5
j_call: TRBJ2-7
cdr3_aa: CASRRTGIGHYEQYF

v_call: TRBV10-1
j_call: TRBJ2-3
cdr3_aa: CASSEGVGDTQYF

v_call: TRBV9
j_call: TRBJ2-2
cdr3_aa: CASAAGTGELFF

v_call: TRBV12-2
j_call: TRBJ2-1
cdr3_aa: CASRFRRVAYNEQFF

v_call: TRBV19
j_call: TRBJ1-2
cdr3_aa: CASSMGQNGYTF

v_call: TRBV7-2
j_call: TRBJ2-1
cdr3_aa: CASSLQLYNEQFF

v_call: TRBV28
j_call: TRBJ1-1
cdr3_aa: CASVRGNTEAFF

v_call: TRBV27
j_call: TRBJ1-6
cdr3_aa: CASTPFGTLNSPLHF

v_call: TRBV19
j_call: TRBJ2-2
cdr3_aa: CASSIGGGGTGELFF

v_call: TRBV7-8
j_call: TRBJ1-4
cdr3_aa: CASSFGRTRATNEKLFF

v_call: TRBV6-1
j_call: TRBJ1-5
cdr3_aa: CASSEKGPQSNQPQHF

v_call: TRBV28
j_call: TRBJ2-1
cdr3_aa: CASISQGHRGGSYNEQFF

v_call: TRBV5-1
j_call: TRBJ2-6
cdr3_aa: CASSLATLAGGSGANVLTF

v_call: TRBV30
j_call: TRBJ2-7
cdr3_aa: CAWSSPSDPYEQYF